A single sample is the source of the 2 T cell receptor beta chains below, sequenced in a study of cytotoxic CD8 clonotypes in ibrutinib-treated CLL. Libraries were prepared by immunoSEQ multiplex PCR; TCRdb keeps only in-frame clonotypes and omits some of them. The sample gives approximately 190,000 clones, approximately 70% of which show up once; approximately 6.3% is in the top ten. The starting material was PBMCs, obtained after 12 months of ibrutinib treatment. Source of these receptors: a human donor with chronic lymphocytic leukemia.

In its sample, this clone was seen a few times. The chain links TRBV2 to TRBJ2-7; no firm D call. The V end was cut by 7 bases, the J end by 2 bases, with 9 bases between. This CDR3 has 12 residues. CDR1 is SNHLY and CDR2 is FYNNEI in the germline V gene. The CDR3 nucleotides read TGTGCCAGCAAAGAGGAGACCTACGAGCAGTACTTC. It encodes CASKEETYEQYF.

This sequence joins TRBV9 and TRBJ1-2, with no clear D. Germline-derived CDR1 and CDR2 are SGDLS and YYNGEE. Trimming shortened V by 3 bases and J by 4 bases, and 7 bases separated the two germline ends. The CDR3 runs 12 residues. The CDR3 sequence is CASSGIGYGYTF. The DNA of the CDR3 is TGTGCCAGCAGCGGAATCGGCTATGGCTACACCTTC. Together with reference TRBV9 and TRBJ1-2, the CDR3 gives the full variable domain: DSGVTQTPKHLITATGQRVTLRCSPRSGDLSVYWYQQSLDQGLQFLIQYYNGEERAKGNILERFSAQQFPDLHSELNLSSLELGDSALYFCASSGIGYGYTFGSGTRLTVV.